The 20 T cell receptor beta chains given below trace back to one sample, sequenced in a study of blood T cell repertoires in COVID-19. Data came from immunoSEQ multiplex PCR; TCRdb stores just in-frame clones and leaves some out. The data show some 270,000 clones, about 89% seen once. Source material: peripheral blood. Source of these receptors: a man in his forties or fifties with active or convalescent COVID-19.

The V gene is TRBV28, the J gene TRBJ1-5, with D possibly being TRBD1 (5 bases). The germline gives CDR1 MDHEN, CDR2 SYDVKM. This CDR3 is 15 amino acids long. The V gene lost 3 bases and the J gene lost 4 bases, with 13 bases spanning the gap. CDR3: CASSFPGQENQPQHF. CDR3 coding DNA: TGTGCCAGCAGTTTCCCAGGGCAGGAGAATCAGCCCCAGCATTTT.

The CDR3 sequence is CASSLDGGTEAFF. The CDR3 coding sequence is TGTGCCAGCTCCCTGGACGGGGGCACTGAAGCTTTCTTT. The rearrangement joins TRBV18 to TRBJ1-1; TRBD1 might be the D (5 bases). Germline CDR1 and CDR2: KGHSH and LQKENI. The CDR3 covers 13 residues. The V gene lost 6 bases and the J gene lost 4 bases, with 12 bases spanning the gap.

Note on this clone: The junction and the germline gene differ at one end; a read error may be behind it. This sequence joins TRBV7-7 and TRBJ2-3; 7 bases are a match to TRBD2. There are 16 residues in the CDR3. In germline, CDR1 is SSHAT, CDR2 FNYEAQ (reference sequence). CDR3 residues: CASSPGGRSSTDTQYF. CDR3 in DNA: TGTGCTAGCAGCCCGGGGGGAAGGTCCTCCACAGATACGCAGTATTTT.

The chain couples TRBV5-5 to TRBJ1-2, with 10 positions matching TRBD1. Trimming cost V 4 bases and J 7 bases; bases outside gene matches: 10. Germline V gene data show CDR1 as SGHKS and CDR2 as YYEKEE (reference sequence). This CDR3 contains 15 residues. Here the CDR3 DNA reads TGTGCCAGCAGCAGCACGACAGGGGGCGCGGCTGGCTACACCTTC. Translated, it gives CASSSTTGGAAGYTF.

The CDR3 region has the DNA TGTGCCAGCAGCCAAGGCTCGGCCGGGGGCTACACCTTC. Protein product: CASSQGSAGGYTF. The gene calls are TRBV4-2 and TRBJ1-2; D is unresolved. Germline V gene sequence: CDR1 LGHNA, CDR2 YNFKEQ. Between the trimmed V and J ends, which lost 1 base and 8 bases, there was a span of 11 bases. The CDR3 runs 13 residues.

This chain joins TRBV7-9 and TRBJ1-3; 7 positions agree with TRBD1. Trimming cost V 6 bases and J 0 bases; bases outside gene matches: 11. Germline CDR1 and CDR2: SEHNR and FQNEAQ (reference sequence). The CDR3 consists of 17 residues. Here the CDR3 DNA reads TGTGCCAGCAGAACTCCCGGGACAGCTGACTCTGGAAACACCATATATTTT. This codes for CASRTPGTADSGNTIYF. Full variable domain (missing parts from reference TRBV7-9 and TRBJ1-3): DTGVSQNPRHKITKRGQNVTFRCDPISEHNRLYWYRQTLGQGPEFLTYFQNEAQLEKSRLLSDRFSAERPKGSFSTLEIQRTEQGDSAMYLCASRTPGTADSGNTIYFGEGSWLTVV.

The sample holds a few counts of this clone. The chain carries TRBV6-5 and TRBJ1-6; 7 bases align to TRBD1. Per the germline V gene, CDR1 is MNHEY and CDR2 is SVGAGI. This CDR3 is 14 amino acids long. Germline trimming cut 6 bases from V and 5 bases from J; bases unmatched to any gene: 4. CDR3 DNA sequence: TGTGCCAGCAGCTCCGGGACAGATAATTCACCCCTCCACTTT. Translation gives CASSSGTDNSPLHF.

The chain combines TRBV6-5 with TRBJ1-1, with TRBD1 matching over 10 bases. CDR1 MNHEY and CDR2 SVGAGI come from the germline V gene. V shed 5 bases and J 5 bases; nucleotides not matched to a gene: 8. The CDR3 has 15 residues. In DNA, the CDR3 is TGTGCCAGCAGTCCGGGACAGGGGATTGGGACTGAAGCTTTCTTT. Protein product: CASSPGQGIGTEAFF.

The V call is TRBV24-1, the J call TRBJ2-3, with D possibly matching TRBD1 (6 bases). This CDR3 region has 15 residues. From germline, CDR1 is KGHDR and CDR2 SFDVKD. V was clipped by 3 bases and J by 2 bases, with 11 bases between them. CDR3 loop: CATSDPDRPTDTQYF. CDR3 coding DNA: TGTGCCACCAGTGATCCCGACAGGCCCACAGATACGCAGTATTTT.

The rearrangement links TRBV7-3 to TRBJ1-2, with 12 bases that match TRBD1. J was trimmed by 8 bases and V by 5 bases; bases with no gene match: 9. The CDR3 sequence is 15 residues long. Germline lookup yields CDR1 SGHTA and CDR2 FQGTGA. The CDR3 bases are TGTGCCAGCAGCCATCGGGACAGGGGGCGATGGGGCTACACCTTC. Protein: CASSHRDRGRWGYTF.

The chain is built from TRBV24-1 and TRBJ2-5; 10 bases line up with TRBD1. Germline V gives CDR1 KGHDR, CDR2 SFDVKD. The CDR3 runs to 14 residues. The trim removed 9 bases at V and 5 bases at J, leaving 8 bases unmatched. The CDR3 sequence: CATSGTGVLETQYF. The DNA of the CDR3 is TGTGCCACCTCCGGGACAGGGGTATTGGAGACCCAGTACTTC.

The chain employs TRBV5-6 and TRBJ2-7, with 7 nucleotides matching TRBD2. The germline V gene encodes CDR1 SGHDT and CDR2 YYEEEE. The CDR3 spans 15 residues. V was clipped by 4 bases and J by 4 bases; unmatched bases: 11. CDR3 DNA sequence: TGTGCCAGCAGCAGGGTGTCAGCGGGAAGGTACGAGCAGTACTTC. This sequence encodes CASSRVSAGRYEQYF. Based on the CDR3 plus reference TRBV5-6 and TRBJ2-7, the full variable domain is DAGVTQSPTHLIKTRGQQVTLRCSPKSGHDTVSWYQQALGQGPQFIFQYYEEEERQRGNFPDRFSGHQFPNYSSELNVNALLLGDSALYLCASSRVSAGRYEQYFGPGTRLTVT.

This clone appeared a few times. The genes are TRBV6-2 or TRBV6-3 and TRBJ1-5; D unclear. Germline loops: CDR1 MNHEY, CDR2 SVGEGT. Trimming took 2 bases from V and 7 from J, leaving 12 bases between them. The CDR3 loop spans 14 amino acids. The CDR3 DNA sequence: TGTGCCAGCAGTTACGACCTCTCGGGGCAGCCCCAGCATTTT. Translated: CASSYDLSGQPQHF.

V is TRBV18 and J is TRBJ2-5, with D possibly being TRBD1 (6 bases). Germline V gene data show CDR1 as KGHSH and CDR2 as LQKENI. The CDR3 totals 14 residues. V lost 2 bases and J lost 2, with 9 bases in between. The CDR3 DNA follows: TGTGCCAGCTCACCAACAGGGCTTCAAGAGACCCAGTACTTC. Translating gives CASSPTGLQETQYF. Filled out from reference TRBV18 and TRBJ2-5, the complete variable domain reads NAGVMQNPRHLVRRRGQEARLRCSPMKGHSHVYWYRQLPEEGLKFMVYLQKENIIDESGMPKERFSAEFPKEGPSILRIQQVVRGDSAAYFCASSPTGLQETQYFGPGTRLLVL.

The chain has TRBV3-1 (or the pseudogene TRBV3-2) and TRBJ1-1; D unresolved. CDR1 is LGHDT and CDR2 is YNNKEL in the germline V gene (reference sequence). The CDR3 is made up of 12 amino acids. Trimming removed 7 bases from V and 1 base from J, with 7 bases in between. The CDR3 DNA reads TGTGCCAGCAACTACGGGAACACTGAAGCTTTCTTT. Protein sequence: CASNYGNTEAFF.

The rearrangement uses TRBV5-5 and TRBJ2-3; TRBD2 might be the D (6 bases). The CDR3 extends over 14 amino acids. Germline V lookup: CDR1 SGHKS, CDR2 YYEKEE (reference sequence). Trimming took off 3 bases at V and 2 bases at J, with 10 bases between the two ends. CDR3 nucleotides: TGTGCCAGCAGCTCGGGACTGCTCACAGATACGCAGTATTTT. Translation gives CASSSGLLTDTQYF. Together with reference TRBV5-5 and TRBJ2-3, the CDR3 gives the full variable domain: DAGVTQSPTHLIKTRGQQVTLRCSPISGHKSVSWYQQVLGQGPQFIFQYYEKEERGRGNFPDRFSARQFPNYSSELNVNALLLGDSALYLCASSSGLLTDTQYFGPGTRLTVL.

DNA of the CDR3: TGTGCCAGCAGTTACAGACCACAGGGAAACACTGAAGCTTTCTTT. This codes for CASSYRPQGNTEAFF. The V and J genes are TRBV6-5 and TRBJ1-1; TRBD1 might be the D (6 bases). The germline gives CDR1 MNHEY, CDR2 SVGAGI. The germline V and J ends were trimmed by 2 bases and 2 bases, with 12 bases remaining between them. This CDR3 has 15 residues.

In this sample, this clone turned up once. The J gene is TRBJ2-7, the V gene TRBV5-5, with TRBD1 matching 7 bases. V gave up 0 bases and J gave up 6 bases; unmatched junction bases: 6. Germline V gene lookup returns CDR1 SGHKS and CDR2 YYEKEE (reference sequence). CDR3 size: 14 residues. CDR3 DNA sequence: TGTGCCAGCAGCTTGGAATGGACAGGAATCGAGCAGTACTTC. Residues: CASSLEWTGIEQYF.

The rearrangement links TRBV11-3 to TRBJ1-4; the match to TRBD1 covers 7 bases. Germline V CDR1 and CDR2: SGHNT, YENEEA. With V trimmed by 2 bases and J by 6 bases, 3 bases remained unmatched. This CDR3 comprises 14 residues. CDR3 in DNA: TGTGCCAGCAGCTTATACGGGACAGATGAAAAACTGTTTTTT. It translates to CASSLYGTDEKLFF. Supplemented by reference TRBV11-3 and TRBJ1-4, the full variable domain reads EAGVVQSPRYKIIEKKQPVAFWCNPISGHNTLYWYLQNLGQGPELLIRYENEEAVDDSQLPKDRFSAERLKGVDSTLKIQPAELGDSAVYLCASSLYGTDEKLFFGSGTQLSVL.

About this clone: One end of the junction is discordant with germline, which a read error may explain. CDR3 nucleotides: TGTGCCAGCAGCTCGGCCGGGACAGAGTACAATGAACAGTTCTTC. Its translation: CASSSAGTEYNEQFF. The chain uses TRBV7-3 and TRBJ2-1; TRBD1 agrees at 7 bases. This CDR3 is built from 15 residues. Germline CDR1 is SGHTA and CDR2 is FQGTGA.